This is a list of T cell receptor beta chains from one sample in a study of blood T cell repertoires in COVID-19. Data came from immunoSEQ multiplex PCR; TCRdb stores just in-frame clones and leaves some out. The table lists tens of thousands of clones, 75% to 90% of them singletons. The specimen was peripheral blood. The receptors originated from a man older than 75 with active or convalescent COVID-19. Both conserved end residues are part of each CDR3. D genes are given only for firm matches. Size is omitted from some rows. Given values are once, few, many or a class for expanded clones.

clone size,V gene,J gene,D gene,CDR3 protein,CDR3 DNA
NA,TRBV7-2,TRBJ2-5,TRBD1,CASSLSRDRQETQYF,TGTGCCAGCAGCTTGAGCAGGGACAGACAAGAGACCCAGTACTTC
NA,TRBV5-1,TRBJ2-3,TRBD2,CASSLSPSGGGTDTQYF,TGCGCCAGCAGCTTGAGTCCCAGCGGGGGAGGCACAGATACGCAGTATTTT
few,TRBV2,TRBJ1-6,NA,CASSARVAGSPLHF,TGTGCCAGCAGCGCCAGGGTTGCAGGATCACCCCTCCACTTT
NA,TRBV19,TRBJ2-5,NA,CASSLRSGDQETQYF,TGTGCCAGTAGTCTCAGGTCCGGCGACCAAGAGACCCAGTACTTC
NA,TRBV5-5,TRBJ1-5,TRBD1,CASSLTGGSNQPQHF,TGTGCCAGCAGCTTGACAGGGGGAAGCAATCAGCCCCAGCATTTT
NA,TRBV27,TRBJ2-7,TRBD1,CASSSGTGPYEQYF,TGTGCCAGCAGTTCAGGGACAGGGCCCTACGAGCAGTACTTC
few,TRBV30,TRBJ1-4,NA,CAWTPGISTNEKLFF,TGTGCCTGGACCCCGGGAATCTCAACTAATGAAAAACTGTTTTTT
NA,TRBV7-2,TRBJ1-6,TRBD1,CASSPGGTRAPLHF,TGTGCCAGCAGCCCAGGGGGCACAAGGGCACCCCTCCACTTT
few,TRBV6-6,TRBJ1-1,NA,CASSYRGNTEAFF,TGTGCCAGCAGTTACAGGGGGAACACTGAAGCTTTCTTT
NA,TRBV24-1,TRBJ2-3,NA,CATSDPGGDRNTDTQYF,TGTGCCACCAGTGACCCCGGAGGGGACAGAAACACAGATACGCAGTATTTT
NA,TRBV28,TRBJ2-5,TRBD1,CASREQGAGRQETQYF,TGTGCCAGCAGGGAACAGGGGGCAGGGAGGCAAGAGACCCAGTACTTC
few,TRBV7-2,TRBJ2-7,NA,CASSHRAGLQSYEQYF,TGTGCCAGCAGCCATCGGGCAGGGCTGCAGTCCTACGAGCAGTACTTC
NA,TRBV7-2,TRBJ1-4,NA,CASSGALGAGEKLFF,TGTGCCAGCAGCGGCGCGTTGGGGGCTGGTGAAAAACTGTTTTTT
NA,TRBV19,TRBJ2-3,TRBD1,CASNFGQGVTDTQYF,TGTGCCAGTAACTTCGGACAGGGGGTCACAGATACGCAGTATTTT
NA,TRBV6-2/TRBV6-3,TRBJ2-6,NA,CASSYVRTGANVLTF,TGTGCCAGCAGTTACGTGAGGACTGGGGCCAACGTCCTGACTTTC
NA,TRBV30,TRBJ2-2,TRBD1,CAWSRTGVHGELFF,TGTGCCTGGAGTCGGACAGGGGTACACGGGGAGCTGTTTTTT
NA,TRBV5-6,TRBJ2-7,TRBD1,CASSFLGQETYEQYF,TGTGCCAGCAGCTTCCTAGGACAGGAAACCTACGAGCAGTACTTC
NA,TRBV19,TRBJ2-1,TRBD2,CASSTRWTSGSSYNEQFF,TGTGCCAGTAGTACTCGTTGGACTAGCGGAAGCTCCTACAATGAGCAGTTCTTC
NA,TRBV19,TRBJ2-5,TRBD1,CASPGGQGRYTRQETQYF,TGTGCCAGTCCGGGGGGACAGGGCCGTTATACCCGCCAAGAGACCCAGTACTTC
NA,TRBV7-2,TRBJ2-3,TRBD2,CASSRRVVREGDTQYF,TGTGCCAGCAGCCGCCGGGTCGTCAGGGAGGGAGATACGCAGTATTTT
NA,TRBV6-5,TRBJ2-7,NA,CASIKGDTSYEQYF,TGTGCCAGCATAAAAGGGGACACGTCCTACGAGCAGTACTTC
few,TRBV14,TRBJ2-7,TRBD2,CASSPSGSSYEQYF,TGTGCCAGCAGCCCGAGCGGGAGCTCCTACGAGCAGTACTTC
few,TRBV3-1/TRBV3-2,TRBJ2-7,TRBD1,CASSRRSTGAESYEQYF,TGTGCCAGCAGCCGCCGATCGACAGGGGCCGAATCCTACGAGCAGTACTTC
few,TRBV28,TRBJ1-6,NA,CASSLVQGHSPLHF,TGTGCCAGCAGTTTAGTGCAGGGGCATTCACCCCTCCACTTT
NA,TRBV19,TRBJ2-1,TRBD1,CASSIIRDRGYNEQFF,TGTGCCAGTAGTATAATCCGGGACAGGGGATACAATGAGCAGTTCTTC
NA,TRBV3-1/TRBV3-2,TRBJ1-2,NA,CASTGGYTYGYTF,TGTGCCAGCACGGGGGGGTACACCTATGGCTACACCTTC